The clone carrying this T cell receptor beta chain was found many times. The sample originates from a study of CD8+CD57+ T cells in acquired aplastic anemia. The study profiled TCR beta VDJ and CDR3 using genomic DNA as template. Each CDR3 protein is one row after TCRdb ran MiXCR on the reads. The sample carries 200,000 to 250,000 distinct CDR3 sequences, 30% to 40% recorded once. The V gene lost 5 bases and the J gene lost 0 bases, with 11 bases spanning the gap. The V gene's germline CDR1 is SEHNR and CDR2 FQNEAQ (reference sequence). The CDR3 has 15 amino acids. This chain connects TRBV7-9 to TRBJ1-3; no firm D call. The clonotype comes from a human donor in good health, serving as a control. The specimen sequenced was sorted CD4+, CD8+, or CD8+CD57+ T cells (not recorded which) from PBMCs. CDR3 coding DNA: TGTGCCAGCAGCCCAAGCGGCAGCTCTGGAAACACCATATATTTT. It is translated as CASSPSGSSGNTIYF.